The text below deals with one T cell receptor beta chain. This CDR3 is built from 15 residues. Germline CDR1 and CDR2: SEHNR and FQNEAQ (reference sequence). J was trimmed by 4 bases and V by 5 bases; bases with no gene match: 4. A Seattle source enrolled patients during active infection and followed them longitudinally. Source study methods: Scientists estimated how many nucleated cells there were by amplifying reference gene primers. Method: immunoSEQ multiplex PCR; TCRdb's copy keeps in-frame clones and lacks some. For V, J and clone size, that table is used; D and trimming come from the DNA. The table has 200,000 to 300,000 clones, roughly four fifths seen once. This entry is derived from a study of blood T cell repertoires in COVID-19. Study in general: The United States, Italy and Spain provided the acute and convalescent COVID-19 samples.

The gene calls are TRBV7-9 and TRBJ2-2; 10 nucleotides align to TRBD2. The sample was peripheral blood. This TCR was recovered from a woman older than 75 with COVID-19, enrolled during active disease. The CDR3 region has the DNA TGTGCCAGCAGCCTGGGACTAGCGTTCACCGGGGAGCTGTTTTTT. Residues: CASSLGLAFTGELFF.